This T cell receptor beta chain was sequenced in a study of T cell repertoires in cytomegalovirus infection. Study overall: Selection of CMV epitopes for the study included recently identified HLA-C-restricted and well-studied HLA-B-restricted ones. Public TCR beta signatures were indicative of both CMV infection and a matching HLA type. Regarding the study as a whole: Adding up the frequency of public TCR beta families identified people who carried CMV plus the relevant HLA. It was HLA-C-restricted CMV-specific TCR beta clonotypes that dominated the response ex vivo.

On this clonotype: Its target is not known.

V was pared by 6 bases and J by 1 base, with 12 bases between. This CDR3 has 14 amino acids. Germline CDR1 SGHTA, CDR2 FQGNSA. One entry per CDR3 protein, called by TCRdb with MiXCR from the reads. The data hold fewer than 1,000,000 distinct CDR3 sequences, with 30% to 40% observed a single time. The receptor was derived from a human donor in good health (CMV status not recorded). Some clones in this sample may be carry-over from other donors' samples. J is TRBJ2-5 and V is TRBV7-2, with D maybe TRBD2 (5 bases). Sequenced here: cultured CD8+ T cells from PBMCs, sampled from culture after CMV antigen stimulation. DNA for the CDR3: TGTGCCAGCAGACGCTCCGGGATCCAAGAGACCCAGTACTTC. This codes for CASRRSGIQETQYF.